This T cell receptor beta chain is drawn from a study of T cell responses to AZD1222 COVID-19 vaccine. At the level of the study: Recipients boosted at about 4 weeks or about 12 weeks are pooled. Regarding the study as a whole: Only a handful of AZD1222 recipients, five to seven in all, had baseline seropositivity. With two AZD1222 doses given, Spike-specific TCR breadth and depth both rose. Dominant at 160-218 and 743-854, vaccine-associated CD4 TCRs also spanned spike.

A single count supports this clone. The target antigen is unknown. TCRdb keeps only in-frame clones here, not all; method: immunoSEQ multiplex PCR. The data show some 140,000 clones, about 92% seen once. V was pared by 2 bases and J by 4 bases, with 10 bases between. The CDR3 totals 14 residues. Germline V gene data show CDR1 as SGHNT and CDR2 as YYREEE (reference sequence). The sequence came from an adult in good health. The starting material was peripheral blood, obtained on day 0 of AZD1222 vaccination. J is TRBJ2-1 and V is TRBV5-4; D unclear. The CDR3 DNA follows: TGTGCCAGCAGCTTTGACCGGGTATACAATGAGCAGTTCTTC. Its translation: CASSFDRVYNEQFF.